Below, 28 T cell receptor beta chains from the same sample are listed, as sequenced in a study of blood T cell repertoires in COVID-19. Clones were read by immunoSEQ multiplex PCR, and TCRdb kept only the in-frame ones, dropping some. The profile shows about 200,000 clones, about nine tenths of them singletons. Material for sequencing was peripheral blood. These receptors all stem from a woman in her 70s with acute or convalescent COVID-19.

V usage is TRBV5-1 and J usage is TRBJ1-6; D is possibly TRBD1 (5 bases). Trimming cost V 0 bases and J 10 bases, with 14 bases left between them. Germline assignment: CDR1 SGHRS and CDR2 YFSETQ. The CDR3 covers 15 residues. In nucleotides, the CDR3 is TGCGCCAGCAGCTTGGGGGTGGGGCGCGAATCACCCCTCCACTTT. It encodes CASSLGVGRESPLHF. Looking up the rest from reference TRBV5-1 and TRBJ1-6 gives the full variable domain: KAGVTQTPRYLIKTRGQQVTLSCSPISGHRSVSWYQQTPGQGLQFLFEYFSETQRNKGNFPGRFSGRQFSNSRSEMNVSTLELGDSALYLCASSLGVGRESPLHFGNGTRLTVT.

In nucleotides, the CDR3 is TGTGCCAGCAGTTCTCTTCCACCGGGACTAGCAGGCGAGCAGTACTTC. It encodes CASSSLPPGLAGEQYF. The chain uses TRBV27 and TRBJ2-7; 9 bases fit TRBD2. CDR3 length: 16 residues. The trim removed 4 bases at V and 6 bases at J, leaving 13 bases unmatched. Germline lookup yields CDR1 MNHEY and CDR2 SMNVEV (reference sequence).

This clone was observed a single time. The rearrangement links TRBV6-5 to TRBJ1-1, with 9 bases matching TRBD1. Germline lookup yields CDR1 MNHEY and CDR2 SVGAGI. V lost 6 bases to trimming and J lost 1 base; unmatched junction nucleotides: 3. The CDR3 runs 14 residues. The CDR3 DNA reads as TGTGCCAGCAGGGGGACAGGGCAGAACACTGAAGCTTTCTTT. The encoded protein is CASRGTGQNTEAFF.

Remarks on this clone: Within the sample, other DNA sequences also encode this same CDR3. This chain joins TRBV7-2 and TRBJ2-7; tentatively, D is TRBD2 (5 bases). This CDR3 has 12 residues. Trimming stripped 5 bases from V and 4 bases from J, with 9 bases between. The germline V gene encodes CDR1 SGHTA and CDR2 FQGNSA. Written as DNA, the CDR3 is TGTGCCAGCAGCCGGGGATCTTACGAGCAGTACTTC. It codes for CASSRGSYEQYF.

The CDR3 DNA follows: TGCGCCAGCAGCCAAGAAAGCAGGGGGCCCTACAATGAGCAGTTCTTC. Translating it yields CASSQESRGPYNEQFF. This rearrangement joins TRBV4-1 to TRBJ2-1, with TRBD1 matching 8 bases. CDR3 length equals 16 residues. Germline trimming cut 0 bases from V and 2 bases from J; bases unmatched to any gene: 3. Germline V gives CDR1 MGHRA, CDR2 YSYEKL.

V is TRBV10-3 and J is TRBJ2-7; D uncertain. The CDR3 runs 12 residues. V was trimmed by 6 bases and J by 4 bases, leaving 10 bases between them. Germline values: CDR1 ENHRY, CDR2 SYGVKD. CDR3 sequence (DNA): TGTGCCATCAGCACGATCCAGTACGAGCAGTACTTC. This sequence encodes CAISTIQYEQYF.

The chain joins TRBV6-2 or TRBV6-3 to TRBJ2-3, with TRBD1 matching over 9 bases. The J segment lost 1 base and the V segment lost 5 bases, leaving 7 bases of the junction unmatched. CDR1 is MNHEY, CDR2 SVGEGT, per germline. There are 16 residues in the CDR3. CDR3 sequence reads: CASSADRGWGTDTQYF. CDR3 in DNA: TGTGCCAGCAGTGCGGACAGGGGTTGGGGCACAGATACGCAGTATTTT.

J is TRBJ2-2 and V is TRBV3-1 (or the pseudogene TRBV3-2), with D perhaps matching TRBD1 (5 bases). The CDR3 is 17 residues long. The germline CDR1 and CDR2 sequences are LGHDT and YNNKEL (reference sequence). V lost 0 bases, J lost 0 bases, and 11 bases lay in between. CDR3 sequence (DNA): TGTGCCAGCAGCCAAGATCCTTTCAGGGCGAACACCGGGGAGCTGTTTTTT. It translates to CASSQDPFRANTGELFF.

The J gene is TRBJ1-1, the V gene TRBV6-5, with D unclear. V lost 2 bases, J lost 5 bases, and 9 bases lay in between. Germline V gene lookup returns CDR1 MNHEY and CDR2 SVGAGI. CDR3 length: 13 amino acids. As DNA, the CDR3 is TGTGCCAGCAGTTACGTGGGCGAAACTGAAGCTTTCTTT. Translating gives CASSYVGETEAFF.

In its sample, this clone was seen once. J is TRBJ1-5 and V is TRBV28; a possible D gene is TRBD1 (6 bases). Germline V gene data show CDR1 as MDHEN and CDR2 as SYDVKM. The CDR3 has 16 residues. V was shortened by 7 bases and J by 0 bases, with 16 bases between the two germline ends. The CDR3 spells CASKNRQADSNQPQHF. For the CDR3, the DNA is TGTGCCAGCAAGAATCGACAGGCGGATAGCAATCAGCCCCAGCATTTT. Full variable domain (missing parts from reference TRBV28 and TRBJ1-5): DVKVTQSSRYLVKRTGEKVFLECVQDMDHENMFWYRQDPGLGLRLIYFSYDVKMKEKGDIPEGYSVSREKKERFSLILESASTNQTSMYLCASKNRQADSNQPQHFGDGTRLSIL.

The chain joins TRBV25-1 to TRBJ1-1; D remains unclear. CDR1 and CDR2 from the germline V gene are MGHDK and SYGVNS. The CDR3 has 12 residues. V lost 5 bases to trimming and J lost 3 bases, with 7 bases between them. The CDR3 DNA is TGTGCCAGCAGTATCGGGTACACTGAAGCTTTCTTT. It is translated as CASSIGYTEAFF.

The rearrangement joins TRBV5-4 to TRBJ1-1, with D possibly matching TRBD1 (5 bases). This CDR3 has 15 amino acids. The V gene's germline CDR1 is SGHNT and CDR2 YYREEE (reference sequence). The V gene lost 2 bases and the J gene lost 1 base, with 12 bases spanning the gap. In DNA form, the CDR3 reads TGTGCCAGCAGCTTAAGAGAAACAGGGAACACTGAAGCTTTCTTT. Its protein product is CASSLRETGNTEAFF.

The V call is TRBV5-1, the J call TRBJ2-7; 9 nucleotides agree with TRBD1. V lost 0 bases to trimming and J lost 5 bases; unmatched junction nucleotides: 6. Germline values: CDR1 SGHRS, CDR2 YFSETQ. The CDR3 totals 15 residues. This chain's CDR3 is CASSLVGQGIDEQYF. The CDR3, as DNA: TGCGCCAGCAGCTTGGTAGGACAGGGGATCGACGAGCAGTACTTC. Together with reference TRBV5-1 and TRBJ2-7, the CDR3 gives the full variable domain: KAGVTQTPRYLIKTRGQQVTLSCSPISGHRSVSWYQQTPGQGLQFLFEYFSETQRNKGNFPGRFSGRQFSNSRSEMNVSTLELGDSALYLCASSLVGQGIDEQYFGPGTRLTVT.

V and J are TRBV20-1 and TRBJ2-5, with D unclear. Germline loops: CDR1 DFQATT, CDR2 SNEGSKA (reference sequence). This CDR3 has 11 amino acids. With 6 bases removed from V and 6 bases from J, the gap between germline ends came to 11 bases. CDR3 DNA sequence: TGCAGTGCCACGCTAACCCAGACCCAGTACTTC. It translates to CSATLTQTQYF.

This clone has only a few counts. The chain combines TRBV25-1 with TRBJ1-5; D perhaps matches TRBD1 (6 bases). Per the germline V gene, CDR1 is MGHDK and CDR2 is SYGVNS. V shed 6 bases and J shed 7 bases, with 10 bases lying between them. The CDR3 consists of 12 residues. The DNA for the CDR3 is TGTGCCAGCAGCAGGGGCGGACAGCCCCAGCATTTT. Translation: CASSRGGQPQHF.

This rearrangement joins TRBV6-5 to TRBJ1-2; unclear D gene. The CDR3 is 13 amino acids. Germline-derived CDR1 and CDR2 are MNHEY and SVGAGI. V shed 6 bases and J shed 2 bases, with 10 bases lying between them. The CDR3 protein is CASRLTGNYGYTF. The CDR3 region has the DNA TGTGCCAGCAGGTTGACGGGAAACTATGGCTACACCTTC.

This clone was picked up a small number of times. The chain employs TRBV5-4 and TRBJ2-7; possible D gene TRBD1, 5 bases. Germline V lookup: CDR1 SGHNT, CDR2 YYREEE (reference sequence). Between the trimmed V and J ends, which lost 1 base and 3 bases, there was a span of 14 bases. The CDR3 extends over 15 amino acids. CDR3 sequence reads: CASSLTQVGHYEQYF. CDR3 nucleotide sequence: TGTGCCAGCAGCTTGACACAGGTCGGTCACTACGAGCAGTACTTC.

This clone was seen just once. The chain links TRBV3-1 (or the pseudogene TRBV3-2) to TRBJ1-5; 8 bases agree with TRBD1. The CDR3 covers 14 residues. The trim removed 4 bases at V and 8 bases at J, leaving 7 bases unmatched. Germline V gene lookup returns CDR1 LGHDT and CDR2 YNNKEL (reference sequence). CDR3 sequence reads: CASSPRTGYEPQHF. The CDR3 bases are TGTGCCAGCAGCCCCAGGACAGGGTACGAGCCCCAGCATTTT.

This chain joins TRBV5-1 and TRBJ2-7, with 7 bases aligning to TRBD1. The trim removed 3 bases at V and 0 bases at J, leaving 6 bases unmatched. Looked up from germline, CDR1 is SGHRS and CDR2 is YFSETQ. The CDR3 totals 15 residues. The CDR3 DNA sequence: TGCGCCAGCAGCTCTCGGACAGGAAGCTCCTACGAGCAGTACTTC. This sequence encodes CASSSRTGSSYEQYF.

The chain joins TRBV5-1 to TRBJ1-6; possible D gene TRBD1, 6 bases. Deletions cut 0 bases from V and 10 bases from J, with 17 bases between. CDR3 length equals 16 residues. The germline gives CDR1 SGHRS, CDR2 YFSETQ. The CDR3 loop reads CASSLGGTSRPSPLHF. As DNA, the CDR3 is TGCGCCAGCAGCTTGGGTGGGACAAGCAGACCATCACCCCTCCACTTT. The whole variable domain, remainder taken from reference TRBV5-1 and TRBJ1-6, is KAGVTQTPRYLIKTRGQQVTLSCSPISGHRSVSWYQQTPGQGLQFLFEYFSETQRNKGNFPGRFSGRQFSNSRSEMNVSTLELGDSALYLCASSLGGTSRPSPLHFGNGTRLTVT.

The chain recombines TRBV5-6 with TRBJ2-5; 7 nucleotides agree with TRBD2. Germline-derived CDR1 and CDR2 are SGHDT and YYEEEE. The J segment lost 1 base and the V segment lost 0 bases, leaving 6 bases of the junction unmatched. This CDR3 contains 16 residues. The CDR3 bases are TGTGCCAGCAGCTTGGGTGCGGGAGCCTCCCAAGAGACCCAGTACTTC. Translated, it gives CASSLGAGASQETQYF.

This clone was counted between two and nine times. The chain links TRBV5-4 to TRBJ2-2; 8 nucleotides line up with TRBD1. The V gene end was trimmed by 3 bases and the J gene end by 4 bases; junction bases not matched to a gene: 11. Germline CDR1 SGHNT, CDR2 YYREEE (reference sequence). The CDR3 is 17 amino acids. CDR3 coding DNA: TGTGCCAGCAGCTCCTACCGACAGGGGATTGGCACCGGGGAGCTGTTTTTT. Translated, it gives CASSSYRQGIGTGELFF.

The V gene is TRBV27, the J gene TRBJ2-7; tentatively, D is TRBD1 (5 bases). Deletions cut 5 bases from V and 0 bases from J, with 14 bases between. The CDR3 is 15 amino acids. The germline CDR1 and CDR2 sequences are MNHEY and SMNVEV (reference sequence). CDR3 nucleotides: TGTGCCAGCAGTCAGGGTGTAATAGGCTCCTACGAGCAGTACTTC. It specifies CASSQGVIGSYEQYF.

DNA for the CDR3: TGTGCCAGCAGCCCTGGGCAGGGGGGTGGCTACACCTTC. As protein: CASSPGQGGGYTF. The gene calls are TRBV11-2 and TRBJ1-2; 7 bases are a match to TRBD1. Germline trimming cut 5 bases from V and 7 bases from J; bases unmatched to any gene: 7. CDR1 is SGHAT and CDR2 is FQNNGV in the germline V gene. The CDR3 runs to 13 residues.

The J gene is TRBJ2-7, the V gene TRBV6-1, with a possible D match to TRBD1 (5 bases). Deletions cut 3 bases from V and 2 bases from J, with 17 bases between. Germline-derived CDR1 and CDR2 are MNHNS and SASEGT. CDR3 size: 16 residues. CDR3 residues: CASSDRGQLSAYEQYF. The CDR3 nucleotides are TGTGCCAGCAGTGATCGAGGACAATTATCGGCCTACGAGCAGTACTTC.

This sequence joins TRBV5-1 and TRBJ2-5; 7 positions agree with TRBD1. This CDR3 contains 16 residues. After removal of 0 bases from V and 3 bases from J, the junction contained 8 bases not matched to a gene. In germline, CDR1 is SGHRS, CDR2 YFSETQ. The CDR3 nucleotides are TGCGCCAGCAGCTTGGCCGCAACGACAGGGAAAGAGACCCAGTACTTC. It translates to CASSLAATTGKETQYF.

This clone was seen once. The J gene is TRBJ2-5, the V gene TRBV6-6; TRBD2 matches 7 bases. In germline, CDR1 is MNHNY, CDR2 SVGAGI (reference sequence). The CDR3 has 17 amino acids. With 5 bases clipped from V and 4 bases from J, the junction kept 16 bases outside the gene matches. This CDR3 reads CASSRLGTTPILETQYF. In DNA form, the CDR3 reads TGTGCCAGCAGTCGGCTCGGGACTACCCCAATTCTAGAGACCCAGTACTTC.

CDR3 amino acids: CASSFNQAYSNQPQHF. The DNA for the CDR3 is TGTGCCAGCAGTTTCAACCAAGCTTATAGCAATCAGCCCCAGCATTTT. The chain couples TRBV28 to TRBJ1-5; D is unclear. Trimming left V 3 bases short and J 0 bases short, with 12 bases between. The CDR3 spans 16 residues. CDR1 and CDR2 (germline): MDHEN, SYDVKM.